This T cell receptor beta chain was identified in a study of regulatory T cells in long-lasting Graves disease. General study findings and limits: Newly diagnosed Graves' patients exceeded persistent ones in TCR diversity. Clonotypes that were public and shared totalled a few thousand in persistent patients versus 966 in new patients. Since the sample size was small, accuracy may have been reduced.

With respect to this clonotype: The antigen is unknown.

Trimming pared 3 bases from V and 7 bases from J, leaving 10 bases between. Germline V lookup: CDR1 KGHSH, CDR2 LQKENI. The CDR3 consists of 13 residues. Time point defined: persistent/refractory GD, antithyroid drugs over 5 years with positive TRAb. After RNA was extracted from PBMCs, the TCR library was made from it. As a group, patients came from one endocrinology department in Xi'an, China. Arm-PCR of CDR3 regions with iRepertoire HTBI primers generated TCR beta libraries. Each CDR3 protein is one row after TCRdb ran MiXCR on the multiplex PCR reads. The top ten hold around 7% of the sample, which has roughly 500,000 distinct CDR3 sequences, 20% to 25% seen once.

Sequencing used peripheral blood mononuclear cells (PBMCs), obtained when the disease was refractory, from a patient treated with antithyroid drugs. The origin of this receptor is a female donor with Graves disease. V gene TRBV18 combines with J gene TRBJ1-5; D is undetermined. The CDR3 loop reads CASSPGLRQPQHF. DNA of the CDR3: TGTGCCAGCTCACCCGGACTTCGGCAGCCCCAGCATTTT.